These T cell receptor beta chains were read from a single sample in a study of blood T cell repertoires in COVID-19. Profiling relied on immunoSEQ multiplex PCR, and the TCRdb table lists in-frame clones only, not all of them. The profile shows fewer than 200,000 clones, roughly 83% of them singletons. The sequenced material came from peripheral blood. The receptors were gathered from a woman aged 80 or over with active or convalescent COVID-19. CDR3s leave out the opening cysteine and the closing phenylalanine or tryptophan. Fields, in order: D gene, V gene, CDR3 length, J gene, CDR3 protein. A D gene is named only where the DNA matches it firmly.

d_gene: TRBD1
v_gene: TRBV3-1/TRBV3-2
len: 14
j_gene: TRBJ1-4
CDR3aa: ASSPRDSATNEKLF

d_gene: TRBD2
v_gene: TRBV18
len: 13
j_gene: TRBJ2-7
CDR3aa: ASSPRAGGPPEQY

d_gene: .
v_gene: TRBV10-3
len: 11
j_gene: TRBJ1-2
CDR3aa: AISRTEASGYT

d_gene: TRBD1
v_gene: TRBV19
len: 14
j_gene: TRBJ1-5
CDR3aa: ASSIEGTGNNQPQH

d_gene: .
v_gene: TRBV2
len: 9
j_gene: TRBJ2-3
CDR3aa: ASRTTDTQY

d_gene: .
v_gene: TRBV10-3
len: 12
j_gene: TRBJ1-3
CDR3aa: AIRGDREGNTIY

d_gene: TRBD2
v_gene: TRBV7-6
len: 13
j_gene: TRBJ2-7
CDR3aa: ASSLTSGSSYEQY

d_gene: .
v_gene: TRBV10-1
len: 13
j_gene: TRBJ1-5
CDR3aa: ASTQTGNSNQPQH

d_gene: TRBD1
v_gene: TRBV11-3
len: 14
j_gene: TRBJ2-7
CDR3aa: ASSLGGTGSTYEQY

d_gene: TRBD1
v_gene: TRBV10-3
len: 12
j_gene: TRBJ1-1
CDR3aa: AISESRQGTEAF

d_gene: TRBD1
v_gene: TRBV11-3
len: 12
j_gene: TRBJ2-1
CDR3aa: ASSLDPGGNEQF

d_gene: .
v_gene: TRBV10-2
len: 11
j_gene: TRBJ2-3
CDR3aa: ASYGTHGDTQY

d_gene: TRBD1
v_gene: TRBV6-5
len: 12
j_gene: TRBJ1-1
CDR3aa: ASSRRTGNTEAF

d_gene: .
v_gene: TRBV7-2
len: 14
j_gene: TRBJ1-2
CDR3aa: ASSLAPTGGGYGYT

d_gene: .
v_gene: TRBV5-1
len: 11
j_gene: TRBJ1-4
CDR3aa: ASRQSLNEKLF

d_gene: .
v_gene: TRBV7-2
len: 12
j_gene: TRBJ1-4
CDR3aa: ASSLGREGEKLF

d_gene: TRBD1
v_gene: TRBV19
len: 13
j_gene: TRBJ1-2
CDR3aa: ASTATGPNNYGYT

d_gene: TRBD1
v_gene: TRBV6-2/TRBV6-3
len: 12
j_gene: TRBJ2-7
CDR3aa: ASSYSDRGPEQY

d_gene: .
v_gene: TRBV10-3
len: 9
j_gene: TRBJ2-1
CDR3aa: AISDKIQQF

d_gene: .
v_gene: TRBV5-4
len: 13
j_gene: TRBJ2-2
CDR3aa: ASSLQLSNTGELF

d_gene: .
v_gene: TRBV5-1
len: 13
j_gene: TRBJ1-5
CDR3aa: ASSLLGDLNQPQH

d_gene: TRBD1
v_gene: TRBV15
len: 15
j_gene: TRBJ1-4
CDR3aa: ATSRDRDRGMGEKLF

d_gene: TRBD1
v_gene: TRBV19
len: 13
j_gene: TRBJ2-5
CDR3aa: ASSGGQGAFETQY

d_gene: TRBD1
v_gene: TRBV4-3
len: 14
j_gene: TRBJ2-3
CDR3aa: ASSQGQVRGTDTQY

d_gene: .
v_gene: TRBV7-9
len: 12
j_gene: TRBJ2-7
CDR3aa: ASSLREFDYEQY

d_gene: TRBD1
v_gene: TRBV4-1
len: 15
j_gene: TRBJ2-1
CDR3aa: ASSPSWDRSSYNEQF

d_gene: .
v_gene: TRBV7-9
len: 12
j_gene: TRBJ2-3
CDR3aa: ASSRSGGSDTQY

d_gene: .
v_gene: TRBV4-2
len: 12
j_gene: TRBJ1-5
CDR3aa: ASSQDRGDQPQH

d_gene: .
v_gene: TRBV11-3
len: 12
j_gene: TRBJ2-5
CDR3aa: ASSHGGSQETQY

d_gene: .
v_gene: TRBV19
len: 16
j_gene: TRBJ1-2
CDR3aa: ASSMGDRRSIHSSGYT

d_gene: .
v_gene: TRBV18
len: 10
j_gene: TRBJ1-1
CDR3aa: ASSPSGTEAF

d_gene: TRBD1
v_gene: TRBV19
len: 15
j_gene: TRBJ2-3
CDR3aa: ASSMARDSPNTDTQY

d_gene: TRBD1
v_gene: TRBV5-1
len: 15
j_gene: TRBJ2-7
CDR3aa: ASSPQARTGVIYEQY

d_gene: TRBD1
v_gene: TRBV11-2
len: 13
j_gene: TRBJ1-1
CDR3aa: ASSLALGQGIEAF

d_gene: TRBD1
v_gene: TRBV27
len: 13
j_gene: TRBJ1-5
CDR3aa: ASSLTLTGGQPQH

d_gene: TRBD1
v_gene: TRBV13
len: 13
j_gene: TRBJ1-3
CDR3aa: ASSLGGGSGNTIY

d_gene: TRBD1
v_gene: TRBV6-6
len: 11
j_gene: TRBJ2-1
CDR3aa: ASRDRVIHEQF

d_gene: .
v_gene: TRBV23-1
len: 15
j_gene: TRBJ1-5
CDR3aa: ASSHTVSTVSNQPQH

d_gene: .
v_gene: TRBV5-4
len: 13
j_gene: TRBJ1-2
CDR3aa: ASSSRTNTAYGYT

d_gene: .
v_gene: TRBV19
len: 11
j_gene: TRBJ1-2
CDR3aa: ASTTPLNYGYT

d_gene: .
v_gene: TRBV10-3
len: 11
j_gene: TRBJ1-4
CDR3aa: AIRTETNEKLF

d_gene: TRBD2
v_gene: TRBV2
len: 13
j_gene: TRBJ2-1
CDR3aa: ASSQRGNSYNEQF

d_gene: .
v_gene: TRBV5-6
len: 9
j_gene: TRBJ2-1
CDR3aa: ASSSYNEQF

d_gene: .
v_gene: TRBV10-3
len: 14
j_gene: TRBJ2-2
CDR3aa: AISESTGTGTGELF

d_gene: .
v_gene: TRBV7-2
len: 12
j_gene: TRBJ2-1
CDR3aa: ASGGGLAYNEQF

d_gene: .
v_gene: TRBV27
len: 11
j_gene: TRBJ2-7
CDR3aa: ASSLTQSYEQY

d_gene: TRBD1
v_gene: TRBV6-1
len: 12
j_gene: TRBJ1-1
CDR3aa: ASSDDTGVVEAF

d_gene: .
v_gene: TRBV27
len: 14
j_gene: TRBJ2-7
CDR3aa: ASSSYSRTGSYEQY

d_gene: .
v_gene: TRBV19
len: 12
j_gene: TRBJ2-3
CDR3aa: ASSIANRKDTQY

d_gene: .
v_gene: TRBV5-1
len: 15
j_gene: TRBJ2-2
CDR3aa: ASSLVEGPTNTGELF

d_gene: TRBD1
v_gene: TRBV6-2/TRBV6-3
len: 14
j_gene: TRBJ2-7
CDR3aa: ASSYGQARSSYEQY

d_gene: .
v_gene: TRBV6-1
len: 13
j_gene: TRBJ2-1
CDR3aa: ASSEEAHFGNEQF

d_gene: .
v_gene: TRBV10-2
len: 14
j_gene: TRBJ2-1
CDR3aa: ASSVGGGVTYNEQF

d_gene: TRBD2
v_gene: TRBV2
len: 13
j_gene: TRBJ2-1
CDR3aa: ASKTGLAAYNEQF